The 27 T cell receptor beta chains listed next were all sequenced from one sample in a study of post-analysis software for immune sequencing data. Study-wide results and limits: Roughly 5 TRBV segments, TRBV5-6, TRBV5-1 and TRBV20-1 among them, were found more frequent in patients than controls.

TCR beta cDNA libraries had unique molecular identifiers. Each CDR3 protein is one row after TCRdb ran MiXCR on the PCR reads. In the table there are 650,000 to 900,000 distinct CDR3 sequences, about 43% of which are singletons. Their antigens are not known. The sample consisted of blood. The receptor set was obtained from a girl aged 10 to 17 with multiple sclerosis.

The J gene is TRBJ2-3, the V gene TRBV7-9; possible D gene TRBD2, 5 bases. Germline loops: CDR1 SEHNR, CDR2 FQNEAQ (reference sequence). The CDR3 runs 14 residues. Trimming took 5 bases from V and 6 from J, leaving 15 bases between them. Here the CDR3 DNA reads TGTGCCAGCAGCCACCAGACTAACCTGGATACGCAGTATTTT. Translation gives CASSHQTNLDTQYF.

V gene TRBV20-1 combines with J gene TRBJ2-1, with TRBD2 matching 7 bases. J lost 5 bases, V lost 7 bases, and 8 bases had no gene match. The CDR3 covers 13 residues. The V gene's germline CDR1 is DFQATT and CDR2 SNEGSKA (reference sequence). The CDR3 loop reads CSVNRDYDNEQFF. CDR3 nucleotide sequence: TGCAGTGTAAACCGGGACTACGACAATGAGCAGTTCTTC.

The DNA of the CDR3 is TGTGCCAGCAGTGAACGTGGTCCGAATAGCAATCAGCCCCAGCATTTT. Protein product: CASSERGPNSNQPQHF. The rearrangement links TRBV6-1 to TRBJ1-5; D is unclear. The CDR3 length is 16 residues. V lost 2 bases and J lost 0, with 11 bases in between. CDR1 MNHNS and CDR2 SASEGT come from the germline V gene.

This rearrangement joins TRBV4-1 to TRBJ2-7; TRBD2 agrees at 9 bases. The DNA end lines up better with TRBJ2-5; the J call may be wrong. The CDR3 sequence is 19 residues long. CDR1 and CDR2 from the germline V gene are MGHRA and YSYEKL. The CDR3 DNA is TGCGCCAGCAGCCAAGGTGGAGTAGCGGGAGTGAAAGGCGGAGAGACCCAGTACTTC. It translates to CASSQGGVAGVKGGETQYF.

The chain joins TRBV27 to TRBJ2-7; D is unresolved. Germline V gene lookup returns CDR1 MNHEY and CDR2 SMNVEV (reference sequence). This CDR3 is built from 13 residues. V lost 0 bases and J 5 bases, leaving 8 bases between the germline ends. The CDR3 loop reads CASSLSSINEQYF. In DNA, the CDR3 is TGTGCCAGCAGTTTATCATCCATAAACGAGCAGTACTTC.

The chain couples TRBV5-6 to TRBJ2-5, with D perhaps matching TRBD1 or TRBD2 (5 bases each). The CDR3 has 13 residues. V lost 0 bases and J lost 7, with 10 bases in between. Germline V CDR1 and CDR2: SGHDT, YYEEEE. This chain's CDR3 is CASSLEVGGTQYF. The DNA of the CDR3 is TGTGCCAGCAGCTTGGAAGTTGGGGGGACCCAGTACTTC.

The chain links TRBV5-5 to TRBJ2-4; 15 bases line up with TRBD2. Gene TRBJ2-5 matches the end of the DNA better, so the J call may be wrong. Germline-derived CDR1 and CDR2 are SGHKS and YYEKEE (reference sequence). This CDR3 region has 17 residues. CDR3 nucleotides: TGTGCCAGCAGCTCCTTAGGACTAGCGGGAGGGCAAGAGACCCAGTACTTC. Translation: CASSSLGLAGGQETQYF.

V is TRBV20-1 and J is TRBJ2-1; 11 nucleotides match TRBD1. Looked up from germline, CDR1 is DFQATT and CDR2 is SNEGSKA (reference sequence). J lost 8 bases, V lost 2 bases, and 8 bases had no gene match. This CDR3 is 15 amino acids long. CDR3 residues: CSARSVGQGDHEQFF. As DNA, the CDR3 is TGCAGTGCTAGATCAGTGGGACAGGGGGACCATGAGCAGTTCTTC.

The CDR3 DNA is TGCAGCGTTGGGACTAGCGGACCGGGAGAGCAGTACTTC. This codes for CSVGTSGPGEQYF. The V and J genes are TRBV29-1 and TRBJ2-1, with TRBD2 matching over 10 bases. Matching the DNA end better, TRBJ2-7 makes the J call doubtful. Germline CDR1 SQVTM, CDR2 ANQGSEA. The CDR3 is 13 amino acids.

The V gene is TRBV7-2, the J gene TRBJ2-3; D is possibly TRBD2 (6 bases). Germline V gives CDR1 SGHTA, CDR2 FQGNSA. The CDR3 has 15 amino acids. With 5 bases removed from V and 4 bases from J, the gap between germline ends came to 16 bases. DNA for the CDR3: TGTGCCAGCAGCAATCGGGACTTTCGGCCAGATACGCAGTATTTT. This sequence encodes CASSNRDFRPDTQYF.

This clonotype was observed a few times. This sequence joins TRBV5-5 and TRBJ2-1; 11 nucleotides agree with TRBD2. CDR3 length equals 17 residues. The germline V gene encodes CDR1 SGHKS and CDR2 YYEKEE (reference sequence). Unmatched junction bases numbered 6, after V lost 2 bases and J lost 2 bases. Here the CDR3 reads CASSLMTSGMPYNEQFF. For the CDR3, the DNA is TGTGCCAGCAGCTTAATGACTAGCGGGATGCCCTACAATGAGCAGTTCTTC. The entire variable domain, with the rest obtained from reference TRBV5-5 and TRBJ2-1, is as follows: DAGVTQSPTHLIKTRGQQVTLRCSPISGHKSVSWYQQVLGQGPQFIFQYYEKEERGRGNFPDRFSARQFPNYSSELNVNALLLGDSALYLCASSLMTSGMPYNEQFFGPGTRLTVL.

The chain joins TRBV25-1 to TRBJ2-7; 8 nucleotides align to TRBD2. CDR1 and CDR2 from the germline V gene are MGHDK and SYGVNS. The ends lost 6 bases at V and 3 bases at J; junction bases unmatched: 10. There are 15 residues in the CDR3. As DNA, the CDR3 is TGTGCCAGCAGCGATCTGGGCGGGGGGCTCTACGAGCAGTACTTC. This encodes CASSDLGGGLYEQYF.

The chain combines TRBV6-6 with TRBJ1-1, with 7 positions matching TRBD1. With V trimmed by 5 bases and J by 0 bases, 12 bases remained unmatched. CDR1 and CDR2 from the germline V gene are MNHNY and SVGAGI (reference sequence). CDR3 length: 17 residues. The CDR3 spells CASSRSGTEPMNTEAFF. CDR3 bases: TGTGCCAGCAGTCGGTCCGGGACAGAACCAATGAACACTGAAGCTTTCTTT.

For the CDR3, the DNA is TGCGCCAGCAGCTTGGGCCCCCAGGGGACCGGCCAATTAGCCAAAAACATTCAGTACTTC. Its translation: CASSLGPQGTGQLAKNIQYF. V usage is TRBV5-1 and J usage is TRBJ2-4, with D possibly TRBD1 on 6 matching bases. V was cut by 0 bases and J by 0 bases, with 22 bases left in between. The CDR3 loop spans 20 amino acids. Germline V gene data show CDR1 as SGHRS and CDR2 as YFSETQ.

The V and J genes are TRBV5-1 and TRBJ2-1; 8 nucleotides match TRBD1. The CDR3 length is 15 residues. Germline V gene data show CDR1 as SGHRS and CDR2 as YFSETQ. The V gene end was trimmed by 5 bases and the J gene end by 12 bases; junction bases not matched to a gene: 16. CDR3 nucleotide sequence: TGCGCCAGCAGTTCTGGACAGGGTGCTAAGTTGGGGCAGTTCTTC. It yields the protein CASSSGQGAKLGQFF. Variable domain in full (rest from reference TRBV5-1 and TRBJ2-1): KAGVTQTPRYLIKTRGQQVTLSCSPISGHRSVSWYQQTPGQGLQFLFEYFSETQRNKGNFPGRFSGRQFSNSRSEMNVSTLELGDSALYLCASSSGQGAKLGQFFGPGTRLTVL.

About this clonotype: The DNA is omitted, as the CDR3 cannot be located on it reliably, and the CDR3 follows TCRdb's listing. The rearrangement uses TRBV25-1 and TRBJ2-6; TRBD1, the table's D call, lacks a check against the DNA. Germline assignment: CDR1 MGHDK and CDR2 SYGVNS. The CDR3 sequence runs 18 residues, both termini included. The CDR3 reads CASSTRQGWGSGANVRTF.

The chain is built from TRBV4-1 and TRBJ2-1, with D perhaps matching TRBD1 or TRBD2 (6 bases each). V was clipped by 3 bases and J by 8 bases, with 26 bases between them. The CDR3 length is 18 residues. Germline assignment: CDR1 MGHRA and CDR2 YSYEKL. The CDR3 bases are TGCGCCAGCAGCCAGATGACCAGCGGAGGGGGAGCATCAGATGAGCAGTTCTTC. Encoded protein: CASSQMTSGGGASDEQFF.

The V call is TRBV7-2, the J call TRBJ2-7, with a tentative D call TRBD1 (6 bases). V was clipped by 2 bases and J by 0 bases, with 14 bases between them. Germline V gene sequence: CDR1 SGHTA, CDR2 FQGNSA. The CDR3 totals 16 residues. The CDR3 DNA reads TGTGCCAGCAGCTTACCTCAGGACAGCAACTCCTACGAGCAGTACTTC. Translation: CASSLPQDSNSYEQYF.

This chain connects TRBV29-1 to TRBJ2-1; no clear D gene. Trimming took 4 bases from V and 2 from J, leaving 12 bases between them. Germline V gene sequence: CDR1 SQVTM, CDR2 ANQGSEA. The CDR3 is 14 residues long. The CDR3 loop reads CSVGSSDPYNEQFF. CDR3 bases: TGCAGCGTTGGCTCCAGTGATCCCTACAATGAGCAGTTCTTC.

The chain links TRBV3-1 to TRBJ2-5; 7 nucleotides align to TRBD2. CDR1 LGHDT and CDR2 YNNKEL come from the germline V gene (reference sequence). The junction had 2 bases not matched to a gene; V was cut back by 0 bases and J by 1 base. The CDR3 has 15 residues. CDR3 in amino acids: CASSQDWTSQETQYF. Written as DNA, the CDR3 is TGTGCCAGCAGCCAAGATTGGACTAGCCAAGAGACCCAGTACTTC.

This sequence joins TRBV12-3 or TRBV12-4 and TRBJ2-4; TRBD1 is a possible D gene (5 bases). The better agreement between TRBJ2-7 and the DNA end casts doubt on the J call. The CDR3 is 16 residues long. The CDR3 bases are TGTGCCAGCAGTTTAGGTGACAGAAGTTTTTCCTACGAGCAGTACTTC. This translates into CASSLGDRSFSYEQYF.

J is TRBJ2-5 and V is TRBV20-1, with TRBD2 identical over 7 bases. The CDR3 is 12 residues long. Germline CDR1 reads DFQATT; CDR2 reads SNEGSKA (reference sequence). V lost 5 bases and J lost 5; bases outside the gene matches: 5. The CDR3 nucleotides are TGCAGTGCTGGGGGACTATCGGAGACCCAGTACTTC. It codes for CSAGGLSETQYF.

The V call is TRBV27, the J call TRBJ1-1; D gene uncertain. The CDR3 has 13 residues. The germline V and J ends were trimmed by 6 bases and 1 base, with 9 bases remaining between them. CDR1 and CDR2 (germline): MNHEY, SMNVEV (reference sequence). The CDR3 protein is CASRVVTNTEAFF. The CDR3 nucleotides are TGTGCCAGCAGGGTGGTTACGAACACTGAAGCTTTCTTT.

The CDR3 loop is CSVDGLPGLAGWETQYF. Here the CDR3 DNA reads TGCAGCGTTGATGGCCTACCGGGACTAGCGGGATGGGAGACCCAGTACTTC. The chain employs TRBV29-1 and TRBJ2-5; 13 nucleotides line up with TRBD2. The germline gives CDR1 SQVTM, CDR2 ANQGSEA. The CDR3 is 17 amino acids. J was trimmed by 5 bases and V by 3 bases; bases with no gene match: 12.

The V and J genes are TRBV4-1 and TRBJ2-1; D not resolved. The CDR3 runs 12 residues. Trimming shortened V by 0 bases and J by 12 bases, and 9 bases separated the two germline ends. The V gene's germline CDR1 is MGHRA and CDR2 YSYEKL. The chain's CDR3 is CASSQDLPVQFF. CDR3 DNA: TGCGCCAGCAGCCAAGATCTGCCAGTGCAGTTCTTC.

This clonotype was picked up a small number of times. The CDR3 nucleotides read TGCAGTGCTAGGGCCCGGGGCGCTTCAAACATTCAGTACTTC. Protein sequence: CSARARGASNIQYF. This chain links TRBV20-1 with TRBJ2-4, with D perhaps TRBD1 or TRBD2 (5 bases each). The CDR3 totals 14 residues. Per germline, CDR1 DFQATT and CDR2 SNEGSKA (reference sequence). The V and J ends lost 3 bases and 6 bases respectively, with 15 bases between them.

Here the CDR3 reads CASSLAGGLDKYF. The CDR3 DNA reads TGTGCCAGCAGCTTAGCCGGCGGACTAGACAAGTATTTT. The rearrangement uses TRBV7-2 and TRBJ2-3, with TRBD2 matching over 7 bases. J gave up 13 bases and V 0 bases, and 7 bases lay outside the gene matches. Germline V gene lookup returns CDR1 SGHTA and CDR2 FQGNSA. This CDR3 is 13 amino acids long.